This TCR beta chain appears in the sequencing data of a study of blood T cells in healthy people across ages. The CDR3 length is 14 residues. Primers used in a second PCR of roughly 7 to 12 cycles were a sample-barcoded 5' primer and a J-beta primer mix. Unique molecular identifiers of 12 random nucleotides labeled each cDNA. TCRdb processed the 5' RACE reads anew with MiXCR; each CDR3 protein has one entry. The table has under 2 million distinct CDR3 sequences, about 31% seen once. This clonotype was recorded only once. A read error is possible here, since a much larger clone lies one base away. This chain joins TRBV12-3 or TRBV12-4 and TRBJ2-6, with a tentative D call TRBD1 (7 bases). The sequence came from a woman aged 25 to 39 in good health. The sequenced sample consisted of blood. The DNA for the CDR3 is TGTGCCAGCAGCCCAGGGGGGTGGGCCAACGTCCCGACTTTC. Amino acid sequence: CASSPGGWANVPTF.